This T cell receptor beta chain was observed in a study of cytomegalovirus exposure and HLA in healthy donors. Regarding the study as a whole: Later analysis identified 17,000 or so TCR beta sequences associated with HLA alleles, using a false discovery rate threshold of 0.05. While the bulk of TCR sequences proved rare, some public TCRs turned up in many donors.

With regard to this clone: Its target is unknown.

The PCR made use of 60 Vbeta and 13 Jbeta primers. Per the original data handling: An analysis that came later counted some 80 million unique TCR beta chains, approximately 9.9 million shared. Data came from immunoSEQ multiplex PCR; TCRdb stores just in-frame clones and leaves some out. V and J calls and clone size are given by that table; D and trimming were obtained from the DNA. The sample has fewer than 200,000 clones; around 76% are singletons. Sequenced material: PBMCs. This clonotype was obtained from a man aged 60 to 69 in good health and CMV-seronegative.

Here the CDR3 reads CASSLAGTGGVYTQYF. As DNA, the CDR3 is TGTGCCAGCAGCCTCGCCGGGACAGGGGGTGTGTATACGCAGTATTTT. This sequence joins TRBV9 and TRBJ2-3, with 11 bases identical to TRBD1. With 4 bases clipped from V and 7 bases from J, the junction kept 11 bases outside the gene matches. Germline lookup yields CDR1 SGDLS and CDR2 YYNGEE. CDR3 length equals 16 residues.